This TCR beta chain was recorded in a study of Ad26.COV2.S vaccination and SARS-CoV-2 variants. Overall study: Donor got 5x10^10 or 1x10^11 viral particles of Ad26.COV2.S. Regarding the study as a whole: Non-spike TCR breadth was similar in vaccine and placebo recipients.

Treatment in this sample: some 20 received Ad26.COV2.S at low or high dose, single or two shots; roughly five received placebo; per-sample allocation not given. Vaccine and placebo recipients were sampled on day 63 after the first injection. Whoever gave the sample was an adult aged 18-55 years in Boston. The protocol was immunoSEQ multiplex PCR, while the TCRdb copy is restricted to in-frame clones and leaves out a portion. The sample consists of 350,000 to 500,000 clones, 89% of them appearing once. A remark on this clone: Antigen unknown.

The CDR3 length is 14 residues. Germline V CDR1 and CDR2: LGHNA, YSLEER. V lost 3 bases and J lost 9, with 17 bases in between. This specimen was peripheral blood, taken in a trial of Ad26.COV2.S vaccine versus placebo. V is TRBV4-3 and J is TRBJ1-1, with no clear D. The receptor was isolated from a person aged 18-60 years who received the Ad26.COV2.S COVID-19 vaccine or a placebo. The CDR3 DNA is TGCGCCAGCAGCCATTCCCGAACAGACGGGAAAGCTTTCTTT. This encodes CASSHSRTDGKAFF.